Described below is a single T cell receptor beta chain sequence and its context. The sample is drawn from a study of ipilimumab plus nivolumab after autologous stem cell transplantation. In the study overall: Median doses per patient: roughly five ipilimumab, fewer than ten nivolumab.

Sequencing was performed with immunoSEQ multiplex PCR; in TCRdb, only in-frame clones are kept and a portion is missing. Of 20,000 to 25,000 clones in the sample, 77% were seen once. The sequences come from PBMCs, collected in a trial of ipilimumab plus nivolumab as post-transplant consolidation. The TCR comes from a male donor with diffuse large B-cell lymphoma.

The CDR3 reads CASSAAGTGNSPLHF. CDR3 sequence (DNA): TGTGCCAGCAGCGCGGCCGGGACAGGAAATTCACCCCTCCACTTT. The chain joins TRBV11-1 to TRBJ1-6; 8 positions agree with TRBD1. V lost 5 bases and J lost 7; bases outside the gene matches: 7. The CDR3 totals 15 residues. CDR1 is SGHAT, CDR2 FQDESV, per germline (reference sequence).